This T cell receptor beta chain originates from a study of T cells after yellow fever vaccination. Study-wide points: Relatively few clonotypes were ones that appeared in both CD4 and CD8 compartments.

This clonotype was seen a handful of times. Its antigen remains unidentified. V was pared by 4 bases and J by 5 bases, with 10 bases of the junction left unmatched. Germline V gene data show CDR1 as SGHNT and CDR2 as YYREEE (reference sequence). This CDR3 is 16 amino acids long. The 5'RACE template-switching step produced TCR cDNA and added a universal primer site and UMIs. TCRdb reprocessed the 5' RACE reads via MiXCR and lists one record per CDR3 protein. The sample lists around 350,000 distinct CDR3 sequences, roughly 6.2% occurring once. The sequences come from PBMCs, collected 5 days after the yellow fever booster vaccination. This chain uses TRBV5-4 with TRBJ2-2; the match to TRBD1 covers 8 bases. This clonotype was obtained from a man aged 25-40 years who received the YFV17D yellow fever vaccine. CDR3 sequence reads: CASSATGTGRTGELFF. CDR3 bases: TGTGCCAGCAGCGCGACCGGGACAGGAAGAACCGGGGAGCTGTTTTTT. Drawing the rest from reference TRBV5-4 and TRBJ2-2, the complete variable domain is ETGVTQSPTHLIKTRGQQVTLRCSSQSGHNTVSWYQQALGQGPQFIFQYYREEENGRGNFPPRFSGLQFPNYSSELNVNALELDDSALYLCASSATGTGRTGELFFGEGSRLTVL.